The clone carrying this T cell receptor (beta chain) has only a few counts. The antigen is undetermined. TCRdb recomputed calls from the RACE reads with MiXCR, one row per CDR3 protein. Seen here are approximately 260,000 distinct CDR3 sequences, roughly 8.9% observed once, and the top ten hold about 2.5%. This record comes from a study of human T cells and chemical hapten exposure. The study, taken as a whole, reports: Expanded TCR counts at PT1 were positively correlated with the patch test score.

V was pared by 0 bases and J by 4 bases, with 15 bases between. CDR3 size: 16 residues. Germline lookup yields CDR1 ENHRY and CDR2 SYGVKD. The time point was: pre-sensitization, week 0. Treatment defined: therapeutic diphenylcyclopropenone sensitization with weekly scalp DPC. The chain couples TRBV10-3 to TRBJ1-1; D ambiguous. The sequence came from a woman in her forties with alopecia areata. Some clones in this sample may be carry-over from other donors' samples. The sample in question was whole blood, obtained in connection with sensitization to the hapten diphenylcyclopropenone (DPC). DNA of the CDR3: TGTGCCATCAGTGAGTCGTATGTGGGATTAAGCACTGAAGCTTTCTTT. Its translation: CAISESYVGLSTEAFF.